One T cell receptor beta chain is described in this entry. This record comes from a study of shared clonotypes between healthy human individuals. Nashville, Tennessee was home to all donors, each a Caucasian adult. Here immunoSEQ multiplex PCR was the method, and the copy in TCRdb shows in-frame clones only, minus some. The sample yields about 1 million clones, 65% to 75% seen once. Sequenced material: memory CD4+ T cells sorted from blood. Subset denoted: CD45RA-negative fraction. The receptor comes from a man between 18 and 29 years old in good health.

The chain's CDR3 is CASSFSRDVYEQYF. CDR3 in DNA: TGTGCCAGCAGCTTTAGCAGGGATGTCTACGAGCAGTACTTC. This chain uses TRBV7-8 with TRBJ2-7; TRBD1 is a possible D gene (5 bases). V lost 3 bases and J 3 bases, leaving 12 bases between the germline ends. Germline CDR1 SGHVS, CDR2 FQNEAQ. CDR3 length: 14 residues.